The 26 T cell receptor beta chains below all came from one sample that was sequenced in a study of T-cell memory formation after mild COVID-19. Via MiXCR, TCRdb re-called the 5' RACE reads, giving one row per CDR3 protein. The sample contains about 400,000 distinct CDR3 sequences, 15% to 20% of which appear only once. The specimen sequenced was PBMCs or a T cell subset sorted from them (not recorded which). These receptor sequences come from a man younger than 35 who had mild COVID-19 (a few samples of this study predate the infection). Cell type and time point are not known.

CDR3 DNA sequence: TGTGCCAGCAGTGGAAGCAGGGGTGATGGTCAGCCCCAGCATTTT. Translation: CASSGSRGDGQPQHF. V is TRBV6-6 and J is TRBJ1-5, with D possibly being TRBD1 (6 bases). This CDR3 region has 15 residues. V was cut by 5 bases and J by 6 bases, with 17 bases left in between. Germline values: CDR1 MNHNY, CDR2 SVGAGI (reference sequence).

This clonotype was seen a handful of times. This sequence joins TRBV24-1 and TRBJ1-2, with 8 bases fitting TRBD1. Germline loops: CDR1 KGHDR, CDR2 SFDVKD. Trimming removed 9 bases from V and 6 bases from J; junction bases left unmatched: 11. The length of the CDR3 is 14 residues. The CDR3 bases are TGTGCCACCTATACAGGGGGTCCCAGGAATGGCTACACCTTC. As protein: CATYTGGPRNGYTF.

This clonotype was seen a handful of times. The V gene is TRBV11-2, the J gene TRBJ2-1, with D perhaps TRBD2 (5 bases). CDR1 and CDR2 from the germline V gene are SGHAT and FQNNGV. V was clipped by 5 bases and J by 15 bases, with 23 bases between them. CDR3 size: 14 residues. In nucleotides, the CDR3 is TGTGCCAGCAGCACCCACCGAGGAAGCCGGGGTTGGTTCTTC. Translation: CASSTHRGSRGWFF.

In its sample, this clonotype was seen a few times. J is TRBJ1-1 and V is TRBV5-1; 10 bases align to TRBD1. Germline V gives CDR1 SGHRS, CDR2 YFSETQ. This CDR3 contains 15 residues. V lost 4 bases, J lost 4 bases, and 7 bases stayed unmatched. CDR3 sequence: CASSGQGVRGTEAFF. CDR3 in DNA: TGCGCCAGCAGCGGACAGGGGGTGCGGGGCACTGAAGCTTTCTTT. Full variable domain (missing parts from reference TRBV5-1 and TRBJ1-1): KAGVTQTPRYLIKTRGQQVTLSCSPISGHRSVSWYQQTPGQGLQFLFEYFSETQRNKGNFPGRFSGRQFSNSRSEMNVSTLELGDSALYLCASSGQGVRGTEAFFGQGTRLTVV.

This clonotype occurred a few times. The chain is built from TRBV6-5 and TRBJ2-7; TRBD1 matches at 7 bases. Germline values: CDR1 MNHEY, CDR2 SVGAGI. V was pared by 6 bases and J by 3 bases, with 8 bases of the junction left unmatched. The CDR3 has 14 amino acids. The CDR3 here is CASSRDSPIYEQYF. The CDR3 DNA sequence: TGTGCCAGCAGCCGGGACAGCCCCATCTACGAGCAGTACTTC.

This clonotype was counted a few times. The chain joins TRBV12-3 or TRBV12-4 to TRBJ2-2, with 10 bases aligning to TRBD1. The trim removed 1 base at V and 7 bases at J, leaving 3 bases unmatched. The length of the CDR3 is 15 residues. The CDR3 coding sequence is TGTGCCAGCAGTTTAGTGGGACAGGGGTTCGGGGAGCTGTTTTTT. It codes for CASSLVGQGFGELFF.

This clonotype was seen a few times. This chain connects TRBV6-2 or TRBV6-3 to TRBJ2-3; D possibly corresponds to TRBD1 (6 bases). CDR3 length: 17 residues. Per germline, CDR1 MNHEY and CDR2 SVGEGT. V dropped 5 bases and J dropped 0 bases, with 18 bases sitting between them. In nucleotides, the CDR3 is TGTGCCAGCAGTACCCCCAGGGGCCTATCTAGCACAGATACGCAGTATTTT. Translating gives CASSTPRGLSSTDTQYF.

This clonotype was picked up many times. CDR3 DNA: TGCAGTGCTAGAGAGGACCGGCTTTCCTACAATGAGCAGTTCTTC. This encodes CSAREDRLSYNEQFF. V usage is TRBV20-1 and J usage is TRBJ2-1; D not resolved. Trimming took off 0 bases at V and 1 base at J, with 10 bases between the two ends. Germline CDR1 and CDR2: DFQATT and SNEGSKA (reference sequence). This CDR3 has 15 amino acids.

The chain couples TRBV20-1 to TRBJ2-7; TRBD1 or TRBD2 may be the D gene (5 bases each). Germline V lookup: CDR1 DFQATT, CDR2 SNEGSKA (reference sequence). Trimming pared 8 bases from V and 6 bases from J, leaving 14 bases between. The CDR3 length is 11 residues. This CDR3 reads CSSGTAGEQYF. In nucleotides, the CDR3 is TGCAGTTCCGGGACCGCGGGCGAGCAGTACTTC.

In this sample, this clonotype turned up many times. This rearrangement joins TRBV5-1 to TRBJ2-7; 8 positions agree with TRBD2. Germline loops: CDR1 SGHRS, CDR2 YFSETQ. The CDR3 totals 15 residues. V gave up 4 bases and J gave up 1 base; unmatched junction bases: 7. CDR3 protein: CASSPAGGYSYEQYF. In DNA form, the CDR3 reads TGCGCCAGCAGCCCGGCGGGGGGTTATTCCTACGAGCAGTACTTC.

This chain connects TRBV12-3 or TRBV12-4 to TRBJ1-2; D not certain. This CDR3 region has 16 residues. The V gene lost 3 bases and the J gene lost 3 bases, with 17 bases spanning the gap. The CDR3 DNA follows: TGTGCCAGCAGTTTCCGTCCTCAGAGGCACTACTATGGCTACACCTTC. Amino acid sequence: CASSFRPQRHYYGYTF.

The chain links TRBV9 to TRBJ1-1; 10 positions match TRBD1. CDR3 size: 16 residues. V lost 4 bases to trimming and J lost 2 bases; unmatched junction nucleotides: 8. The germline gives CDR1 SGDLS, CDR2 YYNGEE. CDR3 residues: CASSPGDRGINTEAFF. The CDR3 coding sequence is TGTGCCAGCAGCCCGGGGGACAGGGGAATAAACACTGAAGCTTTCTTT.

The chain employs TRBV27 and TRBJ1-6, with D maybe TRBD1 (5 bases). V dropped 2 bases and J dropped 6 bases, with 14 bases sitting between them. CDR3 size: 16 residues. Germline-derived CDR1 and CDR2 are MNHEY and SMNVEV (reference sequence). Here the CDR3 DNA reads TGTGCCAGCAGTTTAGTAAAAAGGACACCTAATTCACCCCTCCACTTT. Translated: CASSLVKRTPNSPLHF.

This clonotype has a handful of counts. At one end, the junction sequence differs from germline, possibly due to a read error. The CDR3 here is CASSSTRRTGELFF. CDR3 sequence (DNA): TGTGCTAGCAGCTCGACTAGGCGCACCGGGGAGCTGTTTTTT. The V gene is TRBV7-7, the J gene TRBJ2-2, with TRBD2 as a possible D gene (6 bases). The germline V gene has CDR1 SSHAT and CDR2 FNYEAQ (reference sequence). CDR3 length equals 14 residues.

The sample holds a few counts of this clonotype. J is TRBJ1-1 and V is TRBV12-3 or TRBV12-4, with D perhaps matching TRBD1 (5 bases). The CDR3 contains 13 residues. Trimming removed 2 bases from V and 5 bases from J, with 9 bases in between. CDR3 DNA: TGTGCCAGCAGTTTAATAGGGGCAACTGAAGCTTTCTTT. Its translation is CASSLIGATEAFF.

In its sample, this clonotype was seen many times. The chain links TRBV7-2 to TRBJ2-5; tentative D call: TRBD2 (5 bases). V was shortened by 5 bases and J by 5 bases, with 12 bases between the two germline ends. Per the germline V gene, CDR1 is SGHTA and CDR2 is FQGNSA. CDR3 length: 13 residues. The DNA for the CDR3 is TGTGCCAGCAGCCCCGGACTTGGCGAGACCCAGTACTTC. Amino acids: CASSPGLGETQYF.

In its sample, this clonotype was seen a few times. The rearrangement joins TRBV20-1 to TRBJ1-5; 10 bases match TRBD1. Germline trimming cut 3 bases from V and 2 bases from J; bases unmatched to any gene: 7. Per the germline V gene, CDR1 is DFQATT and CDR2 is SNEGSKA (reference sequence). CDR3 length equals 16 residues. Written as DNA, the CDR3 is TGCAGTGCTAGCCGGGACAGGGGAGGAGGCAATCAGCCCCAGCATTTT. As protein: CSASRDRGGGNQPQHF.

A few counts support this clonotype. The chain employs TRBV6-2 or TRBV6-3 and TRBJ2-2; TRBD1 aligns across 9 bases. The CDR3 loop spans 15 amino acids. Germline V lookup: CDR1 MNHEY, CDR2 SVGEGT. V lost 6 bases to trimming and J lost 5 bases; unmatched junction nucleotides: 7. In DNA, the CDR3 is TGTGCCAGCAGGCATACAGGGGGCCCGACCGGGGAGCTGTTTTTT. Translated, it gives CASRHTGGPTGELFF.

The chain recombines TRBV11-2 with TRBJ2-2; D might be TRBD1 (5 bases). Germline lookup yields CDR1 SGHAT and CDR2 FQNNGV. Deletions cut 4 bases from V and 0 bases from J, with 12 bases between. The CDR3 is 16 residues long. CDR3 DNA: TGTGCCAGCAGCTCCTTGGAGACAGCGAACACCGGGGAGCTGTTTTTT. As protein: CASSSLETANTGELFF.

This clonotype came up a few times. This sequence joins TRBV29-1 and TRBJ1-2, with TRBD1 matching 9 bases. The germline V gene encodes CDR1 SQVTM and CDR2 ANQGSEA. V was clipped by 5 bases and J by 8 bases; unmatched bases: 9. This CDR3 is built from 13 residues. CDR3 coding DNA: TGCAGCGTTCCGACTGAGGACAGGGGAGGCTACACCTTC. Protein sequence: CSVPTEDRGGYTF.

The rearrangement links TRBV20-1 to TRBJ2-1, with 15 bases aligning to TRBD2. CDR1 and CDR2 from the germline V gene are DFQATT and SNEGSKA (reference sequence). The CDR3 is made up of 17 amino acids. V lost 4 bases, J lost 7 bases, and 11 bases stayed unmatched. CDR3 sequence: CSANRGLAGGRWNEQFF. CDR3 nucleotides: TGCAGTGCTAACCGAGGACTAGCGGGGGGGCGATGGAATGAGCAGTTCTTC.

The V gene is TRBV21-1, the J gene TRBJ2-7; TRBD2, the table's D call, was not compared with the DNA. TRBV21-1 is listed as a pseudogene. This CDR3 contains 15 residues. CDR3 loop: CASSNAPRAVYEQYV. In DNA form, the CDR3 reads TGTGCCAGCAGCAATGCGCCGAGGGCAGTCTACGAGCAGTACGTC.

The V and J genes are TRBV6-6 and TRBJ2-3, with D perhaps matching TRBD2 (5 bases). The V and J ends lost 2 bases and 0 bases respectively, with 15 bases between them. Per the germline V gene, CDR1 is MNHNY and CDR2 is SVGAGI (reference sequence). The CDR3 runs to 17 residues. In nucleotides, the CDR3 is TGTGCCAGCAGTTACGGGAGATTCCCTACTAGCACAGATACGCAGTATTTT. Its protein is CASSYGRFPTSTDTQYF.

J is TRBJ2-3 and V is TRBV14; perhaps D is TRBD1 or TRBD2 (5 bases each). The germline V and J ends were trimmed by 2 bases and 8 bases, with 14 bases remaining between them. Germline V gene sequence: CDR1 SGHDN, CDR2 FVKESK. CDR3 length equals 14 residues. The CDR3 DNA follows: TGTGCCAGCAGCCAATTGAGGGGACCTGGTACGCAGTATTTT. Encoded protein: CASSQLRGPGTQYF.

The chain carries TRBV7-2 and TRBJ2-7; D not resolved. The CDR3 covers 13 residues. Germline CDR1 is SGHTA and CDR2 is FQGNSA. V was shortened by 5 bases and J by 2 bases, with 10 bases between the two germline ends. The CDR3 sequence: CASSTGPTYEQYV. The CDR3 nucleotides read TGTGCCAGCAGCACGGGTCCTACCTACGAGCAGTACGTC.

The table lists this clonotype with a few counts. This chain uses TRBV7-9 with TRBJ2-3, with TRBD1 matching over 8 bases. Germline trimming cut 5 bases from V and 4 bases from J; bases unmatched to any gene: 8. The CDR3 is 15 amino acids. Germline assignment: CDR1 SEHNR and CDR2 FQNEAQ (reference sequence). CDR3 in DNA: TGTGCCAGCAGCGACACCAGGGGGCCGGCAGATACGCAGTATTTT. Residues: CASSDTRGPADTQYF.